This T cell receptor beta chain derives from a study of graft-versus-host responses after intestinal transplantation. About the research overall: In this cohort, recipients had multivisceral, liver-intestinal, or isolated intestinal transplants. Each recipient received anti-thymocyte globulin induction, then tacrolimus and steroids for 2 to 3 years. Study results and limitations: Investigators detected GvH clones in recipient marrow, with some emerging earlier in ileum or blood. The presence of high graft-versus-host to host-versus-graft clonal ratios in allografts characterized patients with graft-donor T cell macrochimerism.

Concerning this clone: The antigen is undetermined.

This CDR3 comprises 13 residues. Germline lookup yields CDR1 SGHRS and CDR2 YFSETQ. V lost 0 bases, J lost 5 bases, and 1 base stayed unmatched. Libraries were prepared by immunoSEQ multiplex PCR; TCRdb keeps only in-frame clonotypes and omits some of them. The sample contains more than 80,000 clones, about 85% of which appear only once. The chain links TRBV5-1 to TRBJ1-2; TRBD1 matches 7 bases. The input for sequencing was unstimulated CD4+ T cells sorted from spleen or lymph node cells, taken before transplant. The origin of this receptor is a human donor who was the organ donor for an intestinal transplant. CDR3 in DNA: TGCGCCAGCAGCTTGGTACAGGGGTATGGCTACACCTTC. Its protein product is CASSLVQGYGYTF. The complete variable domain, with remaining parts taken from reference TRBV5-1 and TRBJ1-2, reads KAGVTQTPRYLIKTRGQQVTLSCSPISGHRSVSWYQQTPGQGLQFLFEYFSETQRNKGNFPGRFSGRQFSNSRSEMNVSTLELGDSALYLCASSLVQGYGYTFGSGTRLTVV.